These 14 T cell receptor beta chains were sequenced from one sample in a study of prognosis after radiotherapy for stage I lung cancer. With two-round multiplex PCR, TCR beta CDR3 sequences were amplified from genomic DNA. Round one of PCR was performed, and it used primers specific to each TRBV and TRBJ gene. MiXCR, run by TCRdb on the multiplex PCR reads, gives a single entry per CDR3 protein. The data show nearly 20,000 distinct CDR3 sequences, roughly a quarter seen once. The input for sequencing was PBMCs, taken before or after stereotactic body radiation therapy (not recorded which). These receptors all stem from a donor over 45 with non-small cell lung cancer.

This clonotype appeared many times. Possible read error: a much larger clone is one base away. This CDR3 is missing its conserved last phenylalanine or tryptophan, likely due to a read error. V and J are TRBV11-2 and TRBJ2-1; no definite D call. V gave up 4 bases and J gave up 7 bases, with 8 bases separating them. CDR1 and CDR2 from the germline V gene are SGHAT and FQNNGV. There are 12 residues in the CDR3. The CDR3, as DNA: TGTGCCAGCAGCTCTCTAAATAATGAGCAGTTCCTC. Its protein product is CASSSLNNEQFL.

The V and J genes are TRBV6-1 and TRBJ1-1; 9 nucleotides align to TRBD1. This CDR3 has 14 residues. V shed 7 bases and J 8 bases; nucleotides not matched to a gene: 11. The germline V gene encodes CDR1 MNHNS and CDR2 SASEGT. The CDR3 DNA reads as TGTGCCAGCATCCCACAGGGGGCGCTAAGAGAAGCTTTCTTT. Translation gives CASIPQGALREAFF.

Worth noting for this clonotype: A far bigger clonotype differs at one base, so this is likely a read error. The chain joins TRBV13 to TRBJ1-1, with 13 positions matching TRBD2. The J call is doubtful: the DNA matches TRBJ2-7 better. Germline V gene lookup returns CDR1 PRHDT and CDR2 FYEKMQ (reference sequence). CDR3 length equals 14 residues. CDR3 DNA: TGTGCCAGCAGCATCGGACTAGCGGGAGACGAGCAGTACTTC. Its protein is CASSIGLAGDEQYF.

This clonotype came up many times. CDR3 sequence: CASSGSSYEQYF. The CDR3 DNA is TGTGCCAGCAGTGGAAGCTCCTACGAGCAGTACTTC. This chain links TRBV2 with TRBJ2-7; the D is unclear. This CDR3 contains 12 residues. The germline CDR1 and CDR2 sequences are SNHLY and FYNNEI. Trimming removed 4 bases from V and 0 bases from J, with 4 bases in between.

The CDR3 DNA is TGCGCCACCAGGGGGGCTAACAATGAGCAGTTCTTC. This codes for CATRGANNEQFF. V is TRBV5-1 and J is TRBJ2-1, with D possibly matching TRBD1 (7 bases). V was shortened by 9 bases and J by 5 bases, with 12 bases between the two germline ends. CDR1 and CDR2 (germline): SGHRS, YFSETQ. This CDR3 is built from 12 residues.

Comment on this clonotype: The junction shows a germline mismatch at one end, possibly a read error. The chain has TRBV6-9 and TRBJ2-7; 8 bases are a match to TRBD2. Germline CDR1 is MNHGY and CDR2 is SVAAGI. The CDR3 has 16 amino acids. This CDR3 reads CASSYLSGRGIYGQYF. Written as DNA, the CDR3 is TGTGCCAGCAGTTACTTGAGCGGGAGAGGGATCTACGGGCAGTACTTC.

This clonotype appeared many times. The chain employs TRBV18 and TRBJ2-6; D tentatively reads TRBD1 or TRBD2 (5 bases each). Trimming pared 2 bases from V and 0 bases from J, leaving 11 bases between. This CDR3 spans 17 amino acids. Germline V gene data show CDR1 as KGHSH and CDR2 as LQKENI. This chain's CDR3 is CASSPMGPNSGANVLTF. The CDR3, as DNA: TGTGCCAGCTCACCAATGGGACCCAACTCTGGGGCCAACGTCCTGACTTTC.

As concerns this clonotype: No conserved phenylalanine or tryptophan is present at the end of the CDR3, so a read error is the likely explanation. The V call is TRBV27, the J call TRBJ2-3, with 8 bases fitting TRBD2. Germline-derived CDR1 and CDR2 are MNHEY and SMNVEV (reference sequence). V shed 7 bases, J shed 4 bases, and the junction held 10 bases outside the gene matches. CDR3 length: 15 amino acids. DNA of the CDR3: TGTGCCAGCATCCCCACTAGCGGAGGAGCAGATACGCAGTATCTT. The encoded protein is CASIPTSGGADTQYL.

This clonotype has ten or more counts. The CDR3 coding sequence is TGCAGTGCTAGTCCCATGACTAGCGGGACCCAAGAGACCCAGTACTTC. This sequence encodes CSASPMTSGTQETQYF. The chain carries TRBV20-1 and TRBJ2-5; 11 bases are a match to TRBD2. Germline assignment: CDR1 DFQATT and CDR2 SNEGSKA (reference sequence). V lost 3 bases and J lost 1; bases outside the gene matches: 7. CDR3 size: 16 residues.

This clonotype has a count of ten or more. The chain recombines TRBV2 with TRBJ2-7; 12 bases line up with TRBD1. This CDR3 spans 13 amino acids. Germline lookup yields CDR1 SNHLY and CDR2 FYNNEI. The junction had 2 bases not matched to a gene; V was cut back by 5 bases and J by 6 bases. The CDR3 reads CASSRDRGREQYF. CDR3 in DNA: TGTGCCAGCAGTCGGGACAGGGGGCGCGAGCAGTACTTC.

This clonotype was recorded at least ten times. The V gene is TRBV4-3, the J gene TRBJ2-1, with TRBD2 identical over 10 bases. The CDR3 has 15 amino acids. With 4 bases clipped from V and 4 bases from J, the junction kept 4 bases outside the gene matches. Looked up from germline, CDR1 is LGHNA and CDR2 is YSLEER. The CDR3: CASSRTSGVYNEQFF. CDR3 in DNA: TGCGCCAGCAGCCGAACTAGCGGGGTATACAATGAGCAGTTCTTC.

The sample holds many counts of this clonotype. The J gene is TRBJ1-1, the V gene TRBV7-2, with D uncertain. CDR1 is SGHTA and CDR2 is FQGNSA in the germline V gene. The CDR3 sequence is 13 residues long. V gave up 4 bases and J gave up 5 bases, with 11 bases separating them. CDR3 region: CASSSQRATEAFF. The CDR3 DNA reads as TGTGCCAGCAGCTCCCAGAGGGCGACTGAAGCTTTCTTT.

Many counts were recorded for this clonotype. The chain joins TRBV12-3 or TRBV12-4 to TRBJ2-3, with D perhaps given as TRBD1 or TRBD2 (5 bases each). The V gene lost 7 bases and the J gene lost 6 bases, with 23 bases spanning the gap. The CDR3 runs 16 residues. CDR3 residues: CASTNLRGLGWDTQYF. CDR3 bases: TGTGCCAGCACCAACCTCCGGGGCCTAGGTTGGGATACGCAGTATTTT.

This clonotype was seen at least ten times. The chain employs TRBV5-1 and TRBJ2-1, with a tentative D call TRBD1 (5 bases). V was clipped by 0 bases and J by 6 bases, with 13 bases between them. Germline-derived CDR1 and CDR2 are SGHRS and YFSETQ. The CDR3 runs to 15 residues. In nucleotides, the CDR3 is TGCGCCAGCAGCTTGGGCAGGGTTATGGGCAATGAGCAGTTCTTC. This sequence encodes CASSLGRVMGNEQFF.